This is a list of T cell receptor beta chains from one sample in a study of blood T cell repertoires in COVID-19. The repertoire was sequenced with immunoSEQ multiplex PCR; TCRdb's copy has only in-frame clones and lacks some. The data contain roughly 330,000 clones, over 70% of them seen just once; the ten biggest clones take up around 5%. The specimen sequenced was PBMCs or T cells enriched from blood (not recorded which). Receptors were obtained from a man aged 25 to 40 who had recovered from COVID-19. CDR3s include the opening cysteine and the closing phenylalanine or tryptophan. The order of the fields is V gene, D gene, clone size, CDR3 length, J gene, CDR3 DNA, CDR3 protein. D genes are given only for firm matches. Clone size is shown for a subset of rows, as once, few, many or a class of expanded clone.

TRBV30	TRBD2	.	14	TRBJ2-3	TGTGCCTGGAGTGTAAACAGCGGGGGGATAGCGCAGTATTTT	CAWSVNSGGIAQYF
TRBV4-1	TRBD2	.	16	TRBJ2-3	TGCGCCAGCAGCCAAGATCCTAGCGGGGGGTCAGATACGCAGTATTTT	CASSQDPSGGSDTQYF
TRBV4-2	.	.	14	TRBJ1-6	TGTGCCAGCAGCCAAGAACGGTCTAATTCACCCCTCCACTTT	CASSQERSNSPLHF
TRBV29-1	TRBD1	.	13	TRBJ1-4	TGCAGCGTTGAGGAGGGACAGGGAACGAAACTGTTTTTT	CSVEEGQGTKLFF
TRBV3-1/TRBV3-2	.	.	16	TRBJ1-2	TGTGCCAGCAGCCAAGCCGTCTGGGGGGGCAACTATGGCTACACCTTC	CASSQAVWGGNYGYTF
TRBV5-4	.	.	15	TRBJ1-1	TGTGCCAGCAGCCGTGGATACACAGGGAACACTGAAGCTTTCTTT	CASSRGYTGNTEAFF
TRBV28	.	.	12	TRBJ1-6	TGTGCCAGCAGTTTAAGGGGAGGAACCCTCCACTTT	CASSLRGGTLHF
TRBV7-6	.	.	16	TRBJ2-5	TGTGCCAGCAGCCCCGAACTCGGGGAAGGAAAAGAGACCCAGTACTTC	CASSPELGEGKETQYF
TRBV2	.	.	14	TRBJ2-1	TGTGCCAGCAACCCTCTTACTAGCACAGATGAGCAGTTCTTC	CASNPLTSTDEQFF
TRBV28	TRBD2	.	13	TRBJ2-2	TGTGCCAGCACTTCGCGGGGGTCCGGGGAGCTGTTTTTT	CASTSRGSGELFF
TRBV10-3	TRBD1	.	16	TRBJ1-5	TGTGCCATCAGGGCCTCGACAGGGGATCGCAATCAGCCCCAGCATTTT	CAIRASTGDRNQPQHF
TRBV19	.	.	15	TRBJ1-1	TGTGCCACTACAGCCGGCCGAGACCTAAACACTGAAGCTTTCTTT	CATTAGRDLNTEAFF
TRBV7-3	.	.	15	TRBJ1-6	TGTGCCAGCAGCTTAACTGGCGGATATAATTCACCCCTCCACTTT	CASSLTGGYNSPLHF
TRBV3-1/TRBV3-2	TRBD1	.	12	TRBJ2-1	TGTGCCAGCAGACAGGGGGGAAGTGAGCAGTTCTTC	CASRQGGSEQFF
TRBV10-1	TRBD1	.	15	TRBJ1-6	TGCGCCAGCAGTGAGTCTACAGGGGGTGGGTCACCCCTCCACTTT	CASSESTGGGSPLHF
TRBV5-5	.	.	12	TRBJ2-7	TGTGCCAGCAGCTCGCAGGGCTACGAGCAGTACTTC	CASSSQGYEQYF
TRBV5-4	TRBD1	.	14	TRBJ2-7	TGTGCCAGCAGCTTTCGGACAGGACACTACGAGCAGTACTTC	CASSFRTGHYEQYF
TRBV5-1	TRBD1	few	15	TRBJ1-5	TGCGCCAGCAAGCTGGGACAGGGATCGAACCAGCCCCAGCATTTT	CASKLGQGSNQPQHF
TRBV6-5	.	.	13	TRBJ2-7	TGTGCCAGCAGTTACGGCCAGGGCGACGAGCAGTACTTC	CASSYGQGDEQYF
TRBV5-1	.	.	16	TRBJ2-7	TGCGCCAGCAGCTTGCTTACCGGGACACTTTTATACGAGCAGTACTTC	CASSLLTGTLLYEQYF
TRBV3-1/TRBV3-2	.	.	14	TRBJ2-5	TGTGCCAGCAGCCAACTCAGCCCGGGGGAGACCCAGTACTTC	CASSQLSPGETQYF
TRBV10-3	TRBD2	.	15	TRBJ2-3	TGTGCCATCGCCGGGACTAGCGGGGTCACAGATACGCAGTATTTT	CAIAGTSGVTDTQYF
TRBV5-1	TRBD2	.	17	TRBJ2-4	TGCGCCAGCAGCCCCTCGCGGGGAGGGGAGGGGAGATACATTCAGTACTTC	CASSPSRGGEGRYIQYF
TRBV10-2	TRBD1	.	14	TRBJ1-6	TGCGCCAGCAGTGAGGGGACAGGGGTACGGCCCCTCCACTTT	CASSEGTGVRPLHF
TRBV5-1	.	.	17	TRBJ1-4	TGCGCCAGCAGCTTGTTTGGACAAGGGACAACTAATGAAAAACTGTTTTTT	CASSLFGQGTTNEKLFF
TRBV10-3	.	.	16	TRBJ1-3	TGTGCCATATCTTCGACGATACAGGGTTTCGGAAACACCATATATTTT	CAISSTIQGFGNTIYF
TRBV5-6	TRBD1	.	11	TRBJ1-1	TGTGCCAGCAGCGACAGGGGCCAAGCTTTCTTT	CASSDRGQAFF
TRBV5-1	TRBD2	few	20	TRBJ2-7	TGCGCCAGCAGCCTCCCCAGTCCCCTAGCGGGGGGCTCCAGCTCCTACGAGCAGTACTTC	CASSLPSPLAGGSSSYEQYF
TRBV5-6	.	.	15	TRBJ2-7	TGTGCCAGCAGCCCAGCTCTTAGGGAGGAATACGAGCAGTACTTC	CASSPALREEYEQYF
TRBV16	.	.	15	TRBJ1-1	TGTGCCAGCAGCCCTGGACAGCCGTGGGCCTCTGAAGCTTTCTTT	CASSPGQPWASEAFF
TRBV18	TRBD1	.	15	TRBJ1-2	TGTGCCAGCTCACCCCTGGGACAGCCTAACTATGGCTACACCTTC	CASSPLGQPNYGYTF
TRBV2	.	.	16	TRBJ2-3	TGTGCCAGCAGTGGAAGGCCTGGACTCGACGAGGATACGCAGTATTTT	CASSGRPGLDEDTQYF
TRBV4-2	TRBD1	.	15	TRBJ1-4	TGTGCCAGCAGCCAACAGACAGGGCCGAATGAAAAACTGTTTTTT	CASSQQTGPNEKLFF